One and the same sample provided the 22 T cell receptor beta chains below, sequenced in a study of blood T cell repertoires in COVID-19. The repertoire was sequenced with immunoSEQ multiplex PCR; TCRdb's copy has only in-frame clones and lacks some. This repertoire shows around 330,000 clones, about 91% found once; its top ten account for 8% to 9%. Sequenced: PBMCs or T cells enriched from blood (not recorded which). Every receptor here comes from a woman in her late teens or twenties who had recovered from COVID-19.

The chain recombines TRBV27 with TRBJ1-1; TRBD1 agrees at 7 bases. With V trimmed by 3 bases and J by 6 bases, 4 bases remained unmatched. Germline V lookup: CDR1 MNHEY, CDR2 SMNVEV (reference sequence). The CDR3 sequence is 13 residues long. CDR3 DNA sequence: TGTGCCAGCAGTTTCCTTGACAGGGCTGAAGCTTTCTTT. It translates to CASSFLDRAEAFF.

This chain links TRBV24-1 with TRBJ2-1; 8 bases are shared with TRBD2. The V and J ends lost 7 bases and 6 bases, in that order; junction bases with no gene match: 13. The germline V gene has CDR1 KGHDR and CDR2 SFDVKD. The CDR3 has 16 residues. The CDR3 nucleotides are TGTGCCACCAGCGACCGGACTAGCCCTAAACTCAATGAGCAGTTCTTC. Translated: CATSDRTSPKLNEQFF.

This chain connects TRBV25-1 to TRBJ2-1; 10 bases are a match to TRBD2. Germline loops: CDR1 MGHDK, CDR2 SYGVNS. The V segment lost 6 bases and the J segment 0 bases; nucleotides outside the gene matches: 8. The CDR3 is 17 residues long. The CDR3 spells CASRATSGIPSYNEQFF. CDR3 coding DNA: TGTGCCAGCAGGGCAACTAGCGGGATTCCCTCCTACAATGAGCAGTTCTTC.

The rearrangement uses TRBV19 and TRBJ2-6; D remains unclear. This CDR3 has 15 amino acids. Trimming stripped 5 bases from V and 0 bases from J, with 8 bases between. Germline V gene data show CDR1 as LNHDA and CDR2 as SQIVND (reference sequence). The CDR3 is CASSPGFSGANVLTF. For the CDR3, the DNA is TGTGCCAGTAGTCCTGGCTTCTCTGGGGCCAACGTCCTGACTTTC.

The chain couples TRBV6-5 to TRBJ1-2; tentatively, D is TRBD1 (5 bases). In germline, CDR1 is MNHEY, CDR2 SVGAGI. This CDR3 region has 15 residues. V gave up 6 bases and J gave up 7 bases, with 21 bases separating them. CDR3: CASSPRAGRYPGYTF. CDR3 nucleotide sequence: TGTGCCAGCAGCCCCCGCGCAGGGCGGTATCCTGGCTACACCTTC.

The CDR3 protein is CASSRDGTGGLISEKLFF. As DNA, the CDR3 is TGTGCCAGCAGCCGAGACGGGACAGGGGGCTTGATTTCTGAAAAACTGTTTTTT. The gene calls are TRBV3-1 (or the pseudogene TRBV3-2) and TRBJ1-4; 12 bases are shared with TRBD1. J lost 7 bases, V lost 4 bases, and 13 bases had no gene match. Germline CDR1 is LGHDT and CDR2 is YNNKEL (reference sequence). This CDR3 has 18 residues.

The rearrangement uses TRBV27 and TRBJ2-7; 15 nucleotides match TRBD2. Losses at the gene ends were 7 bases for V and 6 bases for J; bases not matched to a gene: 22. Germline lookup yields CDR1 MNHEY and CDR2 SMNVEV (reference sequence). This CDR3 is built from 20 residues. CDR3 DNA: TGTGCCAGCAATCCATTCGCGGGACTAGCGGGAGGACTTTACAGGGGCGAGCAGTACTTC. Its protein is CASNPFAGLAGGLYRGEQYF.

The chain combines TRBV11-3 with TRBJ2-7; 7 bases fit TRBD1. Germline V gives CDR1 SGHNT, CDR2 YENEEA. The CDR3 contains 17 residues. The V and J ends lost 5 bases and 6 bases, in that order; junction bases with no gene match: 19. CDR3: CASSQPDRAVFPGEQYF. CDR3 nucleotide sequence: TGTGCCAGCAGCCAGCCAGACAGGGCCGTGTTTCCGGGCGAGCAGTACTTC.

The rearrangement links TRBV15 to TRBJ1-1; weak D call: TRBD1 (6 bases). The CDR3 totals 15 residues. V was pared by 2 bases and J by 3 bases, with 13 bases between. Germline-derived CDR1 and CDR2 are LNHNV and YYDKDF (reference sequence). In nucleotides, the CDR3 is TGTGCCACCAGCAGAACAGGGTTCGGGGACACTGAAGCTTTCTTT. It translates to CATSRTGFGDTEAFF.

This sequence joins TRBV9 and TRBJ1-1, with D maybe TRBD1 (5 bases). This CDR3 is built from 14 residues. The V end was cut by 3 bases, the J end by 4 bases, with 13 bases between. Germline values: CDR1 SGDLS, CDR2 YYNGEE. The CDR3 reads CASSEGGGATEAFF. The CDR3, as DNA: TGTGCCAGCAGCGAAGGAGGAGGGGCCACTGAAGCTTTCTTT. Drawing the rest from reference TRBV9 and TRBJ1-1, the complete variable domain is DSGVTQTPKHLITATGQRVTLRCSPRSGDLSVYWYQQSLDQGLQFLIQYYNGEERAKGNILERFSAQQFPDLHSELNLSSLELGDSALYFCASSEGGGATEAFFGQGTRLTVV.

The chain employs TRBV3-1 (or the pseudogene TRBV3-2) and TRBJ2-1; 11 nucleotides match TRBD2. Losses at the gene ends were 3 bases for V and 3 bases for J; bases not matched to a gene: 4. Germline loops: CDR1 LGHDT, CDR2 YNNKEL (reference sequence). This CDR3 contains 16 residues. CDR3 DNA sequence: TGTGCCAGCAGCCAGGGTAGCGGGGGGGGCTACAATGAGCAGTTCTTC. It yields the protein CASSQGSGGGYNEQFF.

This clone showed up just once. The chain links TRBV9 to TRBJ1-1, with D unclear. CDR1 SGDLS and CDR2 YYNGEE come from the germline V gene. The CDR3 has 13 amino acids. Trimming cost V 4 bases and J 1 base, with 8 bases left between them. The chain's CDR3 is CASSPLGNTEAFF. CDR3 bases: TGTGCCAGCAGCCCCCTCGGGAACACTGAAGCTTTCTTT.

This chain connects TRBV15 to TRBJ1-3; tentatively, D is TRBD1 (6 bases). V lost 3 bases and J lost 0, with 12 bases in between. The germline CDR1 and CDR2 sequences are LNHNV and YYDKDF (reference sequence). CDR3 length equals 16 residues. CDR3 sequence reads: CATSREQGFSGNTIYF. Written as DNA, the CDR3 is TGTGCCACCAGCAGGGAACAGGGATTCTCTGGAAACACCATATATTTT.

This rearrangement joins TRBV5-1 to TRBJ1-1; 10 nucleotides match TRBD1. From germline, CDR1 is SGHRS and CDR2 YFSETQ. The CDR3 loop spans 17 amino acids. Losses at the gene ends were 0 bases for V and 3 bases for J; bases not matched to a gene: 8. CDR3 loop: CASSLDGTGVGYTEAFF. In nucleotides, the CDR3 is TGCGCCAGCAGCTTGGACGGGACAGGGGTGGGGTACACTGAAGCTTTCTTT.

The chain couples TRBV6-5 to TRBJ2-1, with 14 bases aligning to TRBD2. This CDR3 spans 16 amino acids. After removal of 4 bases from V and 4 bases from J, the junction contained 3 bases not matched to a gene. CDR1 and CDR2 from the germline V gene are MNHEY and SVGAGI. CDR3 sequence reads: CASSSGTSGGYNEQFF. CDR3 in DNA: TGTGCCAGCAGTTCGGGGACTAGCGGGGGATACAATGAGCAGTTCTTC.

The V and J genes are TRBV10-3 and TRBJ2-7, with 7 bases matching TRBD1. Germline lookup yields CDR1 ENHRY and CDR2 SYGVKD. The junction had 10 bases not matched to a gene; V was cut back by 6 bases and J by 5 bases. The length of the CDR3 is 14 residues. As DNA, the CDR3 is TGTGCCATCAGCAAGGGACAGTCAGTCGACGAGCAGTACTTC. Protein product: CAISKGQSVDEQYF.

This clone appeared many times. The chain uses TRBV19 and TRBJ1-2; D may be TRBD1 (5 bases). Germline CDR1 LNHDA, CDR2 SQIVND (reference sequence). The CDR3 is made up of 14 amino acids. The V end was cut by 6 bases, the J end by 8 bases, with 19 bases between. The CDR3 coding sequence is TGTGCCAGTAGGGGACTAGATGCCGTTCGGGGCTACACCTTC. Protein sequence: CASRGLDAVRGYTF.

The V and J genes are TRBV15 and TRBJ2-7; no clear D gene. The V gene lost 0 bases and the J gene lost 3 bases, with 6 bases spanning the gap. This CDR3 has 13 residues. CDR1 LNHNV and CDR2 YYDKDF come from the germline V gene (reference sequence). Here the CDR3 reads CATSRDTGYEQYF. CDR3 DNA sequence: TGTGCCACCAGCAGAGATACGGGCTACGAGCAGTACTTC.

The gene calls are TRBV21-1 and TRBJ1-5; whether TRBD1, the table's D call, matches the DNA was not checked. TRBV21-1 has pseudogene status. This CDR3 spans 15 amino acids. CDR3 in DNA: TGTGCCAGCAGCAAAGAACAGTTTAGCAATCAGCCCCAGCATTTT. Residues: CASSKEQFSNQPQHF.

The chain has TRBV6-5 and TRBJ1-2; a possible D gene is TRBD1 (6 bases). The CDR3 loop spans 13 amino acids. From germline, CDR1 is MNHEY and CDR2 SVGAGI. V lost 10 bases and J 7 bases, leaving 19 bases between the germline ends. The CDR3 sequence: CATITQGPSGYTF. CDR3 coding DNA: TGTGCCACCATTACACAGGGCCCGTCTGGCTACACCTTC.

The V gene is TRBV19, the J gene TRBJ2-3; 10 positions agree with TRBD2. The germline gives CDR1 LNHDA, CDR2 SQIVND (reference sequence). The CDR3 runs 15 residues. Trimming took 5 bases from V and 4 from J; bases not matched to a gene: 6. The CDR3 DNA follows: TGTGCCAGTAGTTTCAGCGGGGGGGTCCCAGATACGCAGTATTTT. It translates to CASSFSGGVPDTQYF.

The rearrangement links TRBV2 to TRBJ2-7; D may be TRBD2 (5 bases). The V end lost 7 bases, the J end lost 0 bases, and 10 bases lay between the germline ends. The CDR3 covers 13 residues. Looked up from germline, CDR1 is SNHLY and CDR2 is FYNNEI. Here the CDR3 reads CASKVGVSYEQYF. The CDR3 bases are TGTGCCAGCAAAGTCGGGGTCTCCTACGAGCAGTACTTC.